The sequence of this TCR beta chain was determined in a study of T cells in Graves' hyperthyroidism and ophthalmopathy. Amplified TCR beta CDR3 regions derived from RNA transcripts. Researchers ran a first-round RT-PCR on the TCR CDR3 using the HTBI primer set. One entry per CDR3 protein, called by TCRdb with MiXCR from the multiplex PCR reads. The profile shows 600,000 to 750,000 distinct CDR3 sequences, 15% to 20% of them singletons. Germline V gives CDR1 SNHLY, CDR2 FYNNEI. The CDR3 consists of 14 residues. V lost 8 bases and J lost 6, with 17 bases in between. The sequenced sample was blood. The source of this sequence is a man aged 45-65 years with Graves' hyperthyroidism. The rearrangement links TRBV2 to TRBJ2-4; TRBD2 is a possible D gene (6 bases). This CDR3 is CASVGPMGGNIQYF. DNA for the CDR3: TGTGCCAGCGTCGGGCCCATGGGGGGAAACATTCAGTACTTC.